The rows below give T cell receptor beta chains drawn from one sample of a study of T cells after posttransplantation cyclophosphamide. Assay: immunoSEQ multiplex PCR; the TCRdb copy retains only in-frame clones and omits some. Singletons are absent from the sample, which has over 25,000 clones. The sequenced sample was PBMCs. These receptors were obtained from a woman in her sixties in good health, CMV-negative, and a related stem cell transplant donor. The CDR3 runs from the conserved cysteine through the conserved F or W. A D gene is named only where the DNA matches it firmly. The listing skips clone size in some rows; elsewhere it reads once, few, many or a size class.

j_gene	abundance	v_gene	d_gene	CDR3aa	CDR3nt
TRBJ2-7	many	TRBV27	TRBD1	CASSYRDRGLLFSYEQYF	TGTGCCAGCAGCTACCGGGACAGGGGTCTTTTGTTTTCCTACGAGCAGTACTTC
TRBJ2-7	-	TRBV29-1	TRBD1	CSVPGTGPEQYF	TGCAGCGTTCCCGGGACAGGTCCCGAGCAGTACTTC
TRBJ2-7	many	TRBV7-8	TRBD1	CASSLADRGPYEQYF	TGTGCCAGCAGCTTAGCGGACAGGGGCCCCTACGAGCAGTACTTC
TRBJ2-1	many	TRBV7-9	TRBD1	CASILSGGGRRNEQFF	TGTGCCAGCATACTCTCAGGGGGCGGTCGACGTAATGAGCAGTTCTTC
TRBJ1-2	many	TRBV18	-	CASSPPIGEFHYGYTF	TGTGCCAGCTCACCACCGATAGGGGAGTTCCATTATGGCTACACCTTC
TRBJ2-5	many	TRBV13	TRBD1	CASSDRQGGETQYF	TGTGCCAGCAGCGATAGACAGGGCGGGGAGACCCAGTACTTC
TRBJ2-2	many	TRBV19	TRBD1	CASSDVGQGYTGELFF	TGTGCCAGTAGTGACGTGGGACAGGGGTACACCGGGGAGCTGTTTTTT
TRBJ1-2	many	TRBV18	-	CASSPQLLVFYTF	TGTGCCAGCTCACCCCAACTTCTCGTATTCTACACCTTC
TRBJ1-3	many	TRBV5-1	TRBD1	CASSTNPGGTVRNTIYF	TGCGCCAGCAGCACAAACCCCGGCGGGACAGTGAGAAACACCATATATTTT
TRBJ1-1	-	TRBV30	-	CAWSVWRVRNAEAFF	TGTGCCTGGAGTGTATGGAGGGTCCGAAACGCTGAAGCTTTCTTT
TRBJ1-2	many	TRBV5-4	-	CASSLAGGTNYGYTF	TGTGCCAGCAGCTTGGCGGGGGGCACTAACTATGGCTACACCTTC
TRBJ2-1	-	TRBV30	TRBD1	CAWSVGTGRNEQFF	TGTGCCTGGAGTGTAGGGACAGGGAGAAATGAGCAGTTCTTC
TRBJ2-1	many	TRBV6-1	-	CASSEGRFTSYNEQFF	TGTGCCAGCAGTGAGGGGCGTTTTACATCCTACAATGAGCAGTTCTTC
TRBJ2-3	few	TRBV11-1	TRBD1	CASRNPGQSTDTQYF	TGTGCCAGCAGGAATCCGGGACAGAGCACAGATACGCAGTATTTT
TRBJ2-7	-	TRBV18	-	CASSPRPPPGEQYF	TGTGCCAGCTCACCACGGCCTCCCCCGGGCGAGCAGTACTTC
TRBJ1-1	many	TRBV5-1	-	CASSLDSEAFF	TGCGCCAGCAGCTTGGATAGTGAAGCTTTCTTT
TRBJ2-1	-	TRBV30	TRBD2	CAWSSGTSGSDEQFF	TGTGCCTGGAGTTCCGGGACTAGCGGGAGCGATGAGCAGTTCTTC
TRBJ1-1	many	TRBV12-3/TRBV12-4	TRBD1	CASRPGTGVEAFF	TGTGCCAGCAGACCCGGGACAGGCGTTGAAGCTTTCTTT
TRBJ2-1	many	TRBV7-3	TRBD2	CASSFSYTSGYNEQFF	TGTGCCAGCAGCTTTTCATATACTAGCGGGTACAATGAGCAGTTCTTC
TRBJ1-1	many	TRBV5-6	TRBD1	CASSLGDRIMNTEAFF	TGTGCCAGCAGCCTAGGGGACAGAATAATGAACACTGAAGCTTTCTTT
TRBJ2-7	many	TRBV5-4	TRBD2	CASSLAASGGSYEQYF	TGTGCCAGCAGCTTGGCTGCTAGCGGGGGATCCTACGAGCAGTACTTC
TRBJ1-5	-	TRBV7-2	TRBD1	CASRKQGEQPQHF	TGTGCCAGCAGAAAACAGGGGGAACAGCCCCAGCATTTT
TRBJ1-2	-	TRBV24-1	-	CATSAGGSNYGYTF	TGTGCCACCAGTGCTGGGGGCTCGAACTATGGCTACACCTTC
TRBJ2-4	many	TRBV2	TRBD1	CASGTGVRNIQYF	TGTGCCAGTGGGACAGGGGTTAGAAACATTCAGTACTTC
TRBJ2-1	many	TRBV29-1	-	CSSDYSLDEQFF	TGCAGCTCAGACTACTCGTTGGATGAGCAGTTCTTC
TRBJ1-2	few	TRBV29-1	-	CSVWGQGNYGYTF	TGCAGCGTTTGGGGGCAGGGGAACTATGGCTACACCTTC
TRBJ2-2	few	TRBV9	-	CASSVGSGRYTGELFF	TGTGCCAGCAGCGTGGGGAGCGGCCGCTACACCGGGGAGCTGTTTTTT
TRBJ1-1	many	TRBV12-3/TRBV12-4	TRBD1	CASSLDRELAAFF	TGTGCCAGCAGCCTGGACAGGGAGTTAGCGGCTTTCTTT
TRBJ1-2	many	TRBV19	TRBD1	CASSPGTGIGYTF	TGTGCCAGTAGTCCCGGGACAGGGATTGGCTACACCTTC
TRBJ1-1	many	TRBV7-2	-	CASSLQTVPGTEAFF	TGTGCCAGCAGCCTTCAGACAGTTCCTGGCACTGAAGCTTTCTTT
TRBJ1-1	many	TRBV12-3/TRBV12-4	-	CASSGGVSEAFF	TGTGCCAGCAGTGGAGGGGTGTCTGAAGCTTTCTTT
TRBJ2-2	few	TRBV11-2	TRBD1	CASSPRTGRGSGELFF	TGTGCCAGCAGCCCTCGGACAGGGAGAGGATCCGGGGAGCTGTTTTTT
TRBJ2-2	many	TRBV6-5	-	CASSYQGANTGELFF	TGTGCCAGCAGTTACCAGGGAGCGAACACCGGGGAGCTGTTTTTT
TRBJ1-3	many	TRBV7-8	-	CASSLAQGNTIYF	TGTGCCAGCAGCTTAGCGCAGGGAAACACCATATATTTT
TRBJ2-1	many	TRBV7-2	-	CASSFTFANEQFF	TGTGCCAGCAGCTTCACTTTCGCGAATGAGCAGTTCTTC
TRBJ2-2	many	TRBV5-1	TRBD2	CASSSLGLAGLAGELFF	TGCGCCAGCAGCTCGCTGGGACTAGCGGGCCTCGCCGGGGAGCTGTTTTTT
TRBJ2-7	few	TRBV15	TRBD1	CATRQGARNEQYF	TGTGCCACCAGACAGGGGGCGAGGAACGAGCAGTACTTC
TRBJ2-7	many	TRBV6-5	TRBD2	CASSYQSGSSYEQYF	TGTGCCAGCAGTTACCAAAGCGGGAGCTCCTACGAGCAGTACTTC
TRBJ2-3	few	TRBV11-3	-	CASSDRLGTDTQYF	TGTGCCAGCAGCGATAGATTAGGCACAGATACGCAGTATTTT
TRBJ2-5	many	TRBV7-2	TRBD2	CASSSHGRGGRETQYF	TGTGCCAGCAGCTCCCACGGGCGGGGGGGACGAGAGACCCAGTACTTC
TRBJ1-5	-	TRBV30	-	CAWSVWQALQPQHF	TGTGCCTGGAGTGTGTGGCAGGCGCTTCAGCCCCAGCATTTT
TRBJ2-2	-	TRBV11-2	TRBD2	CASSLEASGTGELFF	TGTGCCAGCAGCTTAGAGGCTAGCGGGACCGGGGAGCTGTTTTTT
TRBJ2-7	-	TRBV29-1	-	CSVELVISGEDYEQYF	TGCAGCGTTGAATTAGTGATATCAGGGGAAGACTACGAGCAGTACTTC
TRBJ1-4	many	TRBV28	-	CASSFPAGEKLFF	TGTGCCAGCAGTTTCCCTGCAGGGGAAAAACTGTTTTTT
TRBJ2-1	many	TRBV12-3/TRBV12-4	-	CASSFTGGVGEQFF	TGTGCCAGCAGTTTCACAGGGGGGGTGGGTGAGCAGTTCTTC